Sequencing of this T cell receptor beta chain was carried out in a study of patients and donors after allogeneic stem cell transplantation (dated by TCRdb to 2020 to 2021). In this sample, this clonotype turned up a few times. No cognate antigen has been identified for it. No much larger clone is present one base from it, and per-base qualities are unavailable. Receptor libraries were prepared by RT-PCR. Instrument on record: NextSeq 550. TCRdb applied fastp at Q25 and MiXCR to the public reads, then kept only in-frame beta chains. All rows with the same CDR3 protein become a single entry with the most common DNA and genes. The sample data list some 880,000 distinct CDR3 sequences, and more than 15% of these were observed just once. The top ten clones comprise 6% of the sample. The germline V gene sets CDR1 to SNHLY and CDR2 to FYNNEI. Clipping removes 1 base from V and 4 bases from J, with 6 as the unmatched junction base count. The CDR3 runs 16 amino acids, cysteine and phenylalanine included. Left in the record is the CDR3 DNA by itself, 48 bases read in frame from the first base.

Material: blood, either unsorted or a sorted T cell fraction (not recorded which). The sequence was collected from a human donor who was either an allogeneic HSCT recipient or a stem cell or donor lymphocyte infusion donor (not recorded which). It is not recorded whose cells these are; they may come from a transplant donor. The rearranged chain carries TRBV2 and TRBJ2-3, with 9 middle bases fitting TRBD2. The DNA sequence is given as TGTGCCAGCAGTGAAGTAGTAGCGGGAGTCTCAGATACGCAGTATTTT. Translated, this gives CASSEVVAGVSDTQYF.